These 26 T cell receptor beta chains came from one sample sequenced in a study of blood T cell repertoires in COVID-19. Clones were read by immunoSEQ multiplex PCR, and TCRdb kept only the in-frame ones, dropping some. The sample yields some 200,000 clones, roughly 90% seen once. The sequencing input was PBMCs or T cells enriched from blood (not recorded which). The receptors shown here come from a woman in her twenties or thirties who had recovered from COVID-19.

Only one count was recorded for this clone. The chain links TRBV4-2 to TRBJ2-7; 7 bases are shared with TRBD2. The CDR3 totals 16 residues. Germline V gene lookup returns CDR1 LGHNA and CDR2 YNFKEQ. V shed 4 bases, J shed 4 bases, and the junction held 13 bases outside the gene matches. CDR3 sequence: CASSREMSGDSYEQYF. The CDR3 DNA reads TGTGCCAGCAGCCGGGAAATGAGCGGGGATTCTTACGAGCAGTACTTC.

This clone was seen only once. The chain is built from TRBV2 and TRBJ2-5; possible D gene TRBD1, 6 bases. The CDR3 covers 14 residues. Trimming pared 8 bases from V and 2 bases from J, leaving 15 bases between. The germline V gene encodes CDR1 SNHLY and CDR2 FYNNEI. The CDR3 DNA sequence: TGTGCCAGCCTTACAGTAGGGGGACAAGAGACCCAGTACTTC. This encodes CASLTVGGQETQYF.

CDR3 residues: CATSRDPGSSEKLFF. CDR3 nucleotide sequence: TGTGCCACCAGCAGAGATCCGGGGTCATCGGAAAAACTGTTTTTT. The chain couples TRBV15 to TRBJ1-4; no reliable D call. V lost 0 bases and J 8 bases, leaving 13 bases between the germline ends. Germline CDR1 reads LNHNV; CDR2 reads YYDKDF (reference sequence). There are 15 residues in the CDR3. Together with reference TRBV15 and TRBJ1-4, the CDR3 gives the full variable domain: DAMVIQNPRYQVTQFGKPVTLSCSQTLNHNVMYWYQQKSSQAPKLLFHYYDKDFNNEADTPDNFQSRRPNTSFCFLDIRSPGLGDTAMYLCATSRDPGSSEKLFFGSGTQLSVL.

This clone was detected only a few times. J is TRBJ1-5 and V is TRBV27, with TRBD1 as a possible D gene (6 bases). Germline CDR1 and CDR2: MNHEY and SMNVEV (reference sequence). This CDR3 is built from 15 residues. Trimming took 6 bases from V and 3 from J, leaving 15 bases between them. CDR3 amino acids: CASSQRGGFNQPQHF. Here the CDR3 DNA reads TGTGCCAGCAGCCAAAGGGGGGGGTTCAATCAGCCCCAGCATTTT.

The chain is built from TRBV11-1 and TRBJ2-2, with TRBD1 matching over 10 bases. Germline assignment: CDR1 SGHAT and CDR2 FQDESV (reference sequence). The V and J ends lost 4 bases and 8 bases, in that order; junction bases with no gene match: 7. This CDR3 region has 15 residues. CDR3 nucleotides: TGTGCCAGCAGCTCCAGGACAGGGGGGTCGGGGGAGCTGTTTTTT. Protein: CASSSRTGGSGELFF.

V is TRBV9 and J is TRBJ2-5; 10 bases map to TRBD1. CDR3 length: 13 residues. Germline V gene lookup returns CDR1 SGDLS and CDR2 YYNGEE. V was pared by 4 bases and J by 5 bases, with 2 bases of the junction left unmatched. CDR3 amino acids: CASSWGQGETQYF. For the CDR3, the DNA is TGTGCCAGCAGCTGGGGACAGGGGGAGACCCAGTACTTC.

This clone was found once. This sequence joins TRBV7-2 and TRBJ1-1; 9 nucleotides align to TRBD1. CDR1 and CDR2 from the germline V gene are SGHTA and FQGNSA. The CDR3 totals 14 residues. V lost 5 bases and J lost 3; bases outside the gene matches: 4. The CDR3 is CASSGQGSYTEAFF. The CDR3 nucleotides are TGTGCCAGCAGCGGACAGGGGAGTTACACTGAAGCTTTCTTT.

The chain employs TRBV27 and TRBJ1-1; unclear D gene. Deletions cut 1 base from V and 0 bases from J, with 9 bases between. CDR1 and CDR2 (germline): MNHEY, SMNVEV (reference sequence). CDR3 length: 15 amino acids. DNA of the CDR3: TGTGCCAGCAGTTTATTGGCTTTCATGAACACTGAAGCTTTCTTT. Amino acid sequence: CASSLLAFMNTEAFF.

V is TRBV7-9 and J is TRBJ2-3, with TRBD2 matching over 9 bases. Germline CDR1 SEHNR, CDR2 FQNEAQ (reference sequence). The CDR3 contains 16 residues. V dropped 3 bases and J dropped 4; count of bases not matched to a gene: 8. In DNA form, the CDR3 reads TGTGCCAGCAGCTTCTTGCGGGGGGGTTTCGCAGATACGCAGTATTTT. Its protein product is CASSFLRGGFADTQYF.

This chain links TRBV9 with TRBJ1-2, with a possible D match to TRBD1 (5 bases). The CDR3 contains 15 residues. V lost 1 base and J 0 bases, leaving 10 bases between the germline ends. The V gene's germline CDR1 is SGDLS and CDR2 YYNGEE. The CDR3 nucleotides are TGTGCCAGCAGCGTATCGGCGGGGGCTAACTATGGCTACACCTTC. Translation gives CASSVSAGANYGYTF.

A remark on this clone: Distinct nucleotide sequences in the sample also encode this CDR3. The V gene is TRBV5-4, the J gene TRBJ2-7; 7 bases align to TRBD1. The CDR3 sequence is 13 residues long. The germline gives CDR1 SGHNT, CDR2 YYREEE (reference sequence). Unmatched junction bases numbered 1, after V lost 0 bases and J lost 4 bases. The CDR3 loop reads CASSLEGAYEQYF. The CDR3 DNA follows: TGTGCCAGCAGCTTGGAGGGGGCATACGAGCAGTACTTC.

The chain couples TRBV2 to TRBJ2-5; 11 nucleotides agree with TRBD2. V lost 4 bases to trimming and J lost 1 base; unmatched junction nucleotides: 2. The CDR3 length is 15 residues. Germline-derived CDR1 and CDR2 are SNHLY and FYNNEI. CDR3 residues: CASSVGTSGQETQYF. For the CDR3, the DNA is TGTGCCAGCAGTGTAGGGACTAGCGGCCAAGAGACCCAGTACTTC. The full variable domain, completed using reference TRBV2 and TRBJ2-5, is EPEVTQTPSHQVTQMGQEVILRCVPISNHLYFYWYRQILGQKVEFLVSFYNNEISEKSEIFDDQFSVERPDGSNFTLKIRSTKLEDSAMYFCASSVGTSGQETQYFGPGTRLLVL.

The V and J genes are TRBV6-5 and TRBJ2-7; D might be TRBD2 (6 bases). From germline, CDR1 is MNHEY and CDR2 SVGAGI. This CDR3 region has 14 residues. Trimming took off 2 bases at V and 4 bases at J, with 12 bases between the two ends. This CDR3 is CASSYGVGGYEQYF. The CDR3 region has the DNA TGTGCCAGCAGTTACGGGGTGGGGGGTTACGAGCAGTACTTC.

This clone showed up just a few times. This chain uses TRBV7-3 with TRBJ2-1, with D maybe TRBD1 (5 bases). V was cut by 2 bases and J by 5 bases, with 7 bases left in between. Looked up from germline, CDR1 is SGHTA and CDR2 is FQGTGA. This CDR3 region has 13 residues. The CDR3 DNA reads TGTGCCAGCAGCTTACTAGGGGACAATGAGCAGTTCTTC. It codes for CASSLLGDNEQFF.

The rearrangement uses TRBV4-3 and TRBJ1-1; 7 bases are a match to TRBD1. The germline gives CDR1 LGHNA, CDR2 YSLEER. Trimming took 0 bases from V and 1 from J; bases not matched to a gene: 2. The CDR3 length is 15 residues. The CDR3 here is CASSQESGGNTEAFF. The CDR3 DNA reads as TGCGCCAGCAGCCAAGAATCAGGGGGGAACACTGAAGCTTTCTTT.

The sample holds one count of this clone. The chain recombines TRBV19 with TRBJ2-5; 9 bases line up with TRBD2. Germline V gene data show CDR1 as LNHDA and CDR2 as SQIVND (reference sequence). Unmatched junction bases numbered 2, after V lost 4 bases and J lost 2 bases. There are 14 residues in the CDR3. The CDR3 loop is CASSTSGKQETQYF. CDR3 coding DNA: TGTGCCAGTAGTACTAGCGGGAAGCAAGAGACCCAGTACTTC.

V and J are TRBV5-5 and TRBJ1-1; TRBD1 agrees at 9 bases. The CDR3 length is 17 residues. V was clipped by 3 bases and J by 5 bases; unmatched bases: 14. Germline CDR1 reads SGHKS; CDR2 reads YYEKEE (reference sequence). Here the CDR3 DNA reads TGTGCCAGCAGCTGGGCAAACCTACAGGGGGCGCGGACTGAAGCTTTCTTT. Its protein is CASSWANLQGARTEAFF.

The CDR3 reads CASSMAGNQPQHF. The DNA of the CDR3 is TGTGCCAGTAGTATGGCAGGAAACCAGCCCCAGCATTTT. V gene TRBV19 combines with J gene TRBJ1-5; D gene ambiguous. Germline CDR1 LNHDA, CDR2 SQIVND (reference sequence). V was pared by 3 bases and J by 7 bases, with 10 bases between. The CDR3 is 13 residues long.

The chain couples TRBV7-9 to TRBJ2-7; D remains ambiguous. From germline, CDR1 is SEHNR and CDR2 FQNEAQ (reference sequence). The CDR3 contains 13 residues. V lost 2 bases and J lost 2, with 7 bases in between. The CDR3 coding sequence is TGTGCCAGCAGCTTAACCGGTACCTACGAGCAGTACTTC. Its translation: CASSLTGTYEQYF.

The chain combines TRBV6-5 with TRBJ1-6; TRBD1 might be the D (5 bases). CDR1 MNHEY and CDR2 SVGAGI come from the germline V gene. CDR3 length: 15 residues. Between the trimmed V and J ends, which lost 5 bases and 6 bases, there was a span of 14 bases. The CDR3: CASSRGVLFNSPLHF. DNA of the CDR3: TGTGCCAGCAGTCGGGGGGTTCTGTTTAATTCACCCCTCCACTTT.

The chain joins TRBV6-2 or TRBV6-3 to TRBJ2-3; TRBD2 aligns across 7 bases. The ends lost 5 bases at V and 2 bases at J; junction bases unmatched: 4. This CDR3 is 14 amino acids long. CDR1 is MNHEY and CDR2 is SVGEGT in the germline V gene. The CDR3 loop is CASSLADNTDTQYF. As DNA, the CDR3 is TGTGCCAGCAGTCTAGCGGACAACACAGATACGCAGTATTTT.

The chain combines TRBV9 with TRBJ1-1; D not certain. The germline CDR1 and CDR2 sequences are SGDLS and YYNGEE. The CDR3 loop spans 14 amino acids. Trimming removed 1 base at V and 1 base at J, with 8 bases between. CDR3 protein: CASSVQAANTEAFF. In nucleotides, the CDR3 is TGTGCCAGCAGCGTACAGGCCGCGAACACTGAAGCTTTCTTT.

This chain connects TRBV18 to TRBJ2-7, with unresolved D. Deletions cut 3 bases from V and 6 bases from J, with 15 bases between. The CDR3 covers 14 residues. The germline V gene encodes CDR1 KGHSH and CDR2 LQKENI. The CDR3, as DNA: TGTGCCAGCTCACCTACAAGGAGAAAGTTCGAGCAGTACTTC. Its protein product is CASSPTRRKFEQYF.

The chain is built from TRBV5-5 and TRBJ2-7, with a tentative D call TRBD1 (7 bases). CDR1 and CDR2 (germline): SGHKS, YYEKEE (reference sequence). Trimming took off 2 bases at V and 3 bases at J, with 12 bases between the two ends. The CDR3 has 14 residues. The CDR3 DNA sequence: TGTGCCAGCAGCTTCAGCCAGGGGGGCTACGAGCAGTACTTC. This codes for CASSFSQGGYEQYF.

With regard to this clone: Other DNA sequences in the sample encode the same CDR3. The V gene is TRBV5-6, the J gene TRBJ1-6; D might be TRBD1 (6 bases). This CDR3 region has 15 residues. V lost 4 bases to trimming and J lost 7 bases, with 15 bases between them. The germline CDR1 and CDR2 sequences are SGHDT and YYEEEE. The CDR3 region has the DNA TGTGCCAGCAGCCCCGAGGGGGTGGGGAATTCACCCCTCCACTTT. Encoded protein: CASSPEGVGNSPLHF.

This sequence joins TRBV5-1 and TRBJ2-3; 7 nucleotides align to TRBD2. Germline values: CDR1 SGHRS, CDR2 YFSETQ. Germline trimming cut 2 bases from V and 0 bases from J; bases unmatched to any gene: 3. The CDR3 covers 15 residues. The CDR3 DNA follows: TGCGCCAGCAGCTTCAGGCGGGGGAGCACAGATACGCAGTATTTT. The encoded protein is CASSFRRGSTDTQYF.